This passage covers 9 T cell receptor beta chains from one sample sequenced in a study of cytomegalovirus exposure and HLA in healthy donors. The PCR used 60 Vbeta and 13 Jbeta primers. Here immunoSEQ multiplex PCR was the method, and the copy in TCRdb shows in-frame clones only, minus some. The specimen's table records about 55,000 clones. Input material: PBMCs. These TCRs come from a man in his fifties in good health and CMV-seropositive.

The V gene is TRBV6-5, the J gene TRBJ1-2; D is unresolved. Per germline, CDR1 MNHEY and CDR2 SVGAGI. This CDR3 has 14 residues. With 5 bases removed from V and 4 bases from J, the gap between germline ends came to 14 bases. The CDR3 coding sequence is TGTGCCAGCAGTGATCCCCGGGGTGCCTATGGCTACACCTTC. This codes for CASSDPRGAYGYTF.

The J gene is TRBJ1-1, the V gene TRBV5-1, with a weak D call TRBD1 (6 bases). The CDR3 extends over 15 amino acids. Germline-derived CDR1 and CDR2 are SGHRS and YFSETQ. Trimming left V 4 bases short and J 5 bases short, with 18 bases between. The CDR3 protein is CASSPLPFRGTEAFF. The CDR3 coding sequence is TGCGCCAGCAGCCCCTTACCGTTCAGGGGAACTGAAGCTTTCTTT.

Here the CDR3 DNA reads TGTGCCAGCAGTCCCCCAGGGGGTAGGGTCGGGCCTCTTTGGGGCTACACCTTC. Translated, it gives CASSPPGGRVGPLWGYTF. V usage is TRBV28 and J usage is TRBJ1-2; 7 bases map to TRBD1. The CDR3 is 18 amino acids. Germline values: CDR1 MDHEN, CDR2 SYDVKM. V shed 5 bases and J 8 bases; nucleotides not matched to a gene: 23.

The chain couples TRBV15 to TRBJ1-5, with 7 bases lining up with TRBD1. Germline-derived CDR1 and CDR2 are LNHNV and YYDKDF (reference sequence). V was pared by 0 bases and J by 0 bases, with 5 bases of the junction left unmatched. This CDR3 has 17 amino acids. The CDR3 sequence: CATSRDRQGLSNQPQHF. The CDR3 DNA reads as TGTGCCACCAGCAGAGATCGACAGGGACTTAGCAATCAGCCCCAGCATTTT. Together with reference TRBV15 and TRBJ1-5, the CDR3 gives the full variable domain: DAMVIQNPRYQVTQFGKPVTLSCSQTLNHNVMYWYQQKSSQAPKLLFHYYDKDFNNEADTPDNFQSRRPNTSFCFLDIRSPGLGDTAMYLCATSRDRQGLSNQPQHFGDGTRLSIL.

The chain carries TRBV19 and TRBJ1-5; 9 positions match TRBD1. Germline CDR1 is LNHDA and CDR2 is SQIVND (reference sequence). Trimming removed 6 bases from V and 4 bases from J; junction bases left unmatched: 4. This CDR3 is built from 14 residues. Here the CDR3 reads CASRQQGANQPQHF. The CDR3, as DNA: TGTGCCAGTAGACAACAGGGGGCGAATCAGCCCCAGCATTTT.

V usage is TRBV28 and J usage is TRBJ2-7; 9 positions agree with TRBD1. V was clipped by 6 bases and J by 1 base; unmatched bases: 7. Germline V gene sequence: CDR1 MDHEN, CDR2 SYDVKM. This CDR3 comprises 15 residues. The CDR3 DNA sequence: TGTGCCAGCAGAGTGGACAGGGGCTTTTCCTACGAGCAGTACTTC. Translated, it gives CASRVDRGFSYEQYF. Complete variable domain (other parts from reference TRBV28 and TRBJ2-7): DVKVTQSSRYLVKRTGEKVFLECVQDMDHENMFWYRQDPGLGLRLIYFSYDVKMKEKGDIPEGYSVSREKKERFSLILESASTNQTSMYLCASRVDRGFSYEQYFGPGTRLTVT.

This chain joins TRBV6-5 and TRBJ1-2; 9 bases agree with TRBD1. Germline CDR1 reads MNHEY; CDR2 reads SVGAGI. The CDR3 has 14 residues. V was clipped by 6 bases and J by 4 bases; unmatched bases: 6. The CDR3 sequence: CASSVQGAGYGYTF. The CDR3 nucleotides read TGTGCCAGCAGCGTACAGGGGGCGGGCTATGGCTACACCTTC.

V is TRBV10-2 and J is TRBJ1-2; tentatively, D is TRBD1 (5 bases). Trimming shortened V by 0 bases and J by 1 base, and 12 bases separated the two germline ends. This CDR3 has 16 amino acids. The germline V gene has CDR1 WSHSY and CDR2 SAAADI. The CDR3 nucleotides read TGCGCCAGCAGTGAGTCCACGATGGGGCTTAACTATGGCTACACCTTC. This gives the protein CASSESTMGLNYGYTF.

The CDR3, as DNA: TGTGCCACCAGCAGAGAAAAAAACAGGGGAACTTACGAGCAGTACTTC. Translation gives CATSREKNRGTYEQYF. The V call is TRBV15, the J call TRBJ2-7, with TRBD1 matching over 7 bases. V shed 0 bases, J shed 4 bases, and the junction held 9 bases outside the gene matches. The germline V gene encodes CDR1 LNHNV and CDR2 YYDKDF (reference sequence). The CDR3 is 16 residues long.